These 29 T cell receptor beta chains originate from one sample sequenced in a study of immune heterogeneity within non-small cell lung tumors. Bulk tumor genomic DNA was the template, and each sample received about 590 ng. During surgery, each primary tumor gave multiple biopsies spaced as far apart as possible. Patients had untreated, newly diagnosed non-small cell lung cancer and underwent curative surgery. Multiplex PCR (32 V and 13 J primers) was used to amplify the TCR beta CDR3. From the multiplex PCR reads, TCRdb called clonotypes with MiXCR, one entry per CDR3 protein. Here the sample spans 20,000 to 25,000 distinct CDR3 sequences, about 30% being singletons. Sequencing used lung tumor tissue. Receptor source: a man aged 35 to 55 with non-small cell lung cancer.

The gene calls are TRBV6-2 or TRBV6-3 and TRBJ1-5; TRBD1 agrees at 9 bases. Losses at the gene ends were 2 bases for V and 8 bases for J; bases not matched to a gene: 10. The CDR3 has 16 amino acids. Germline-derived CDR1 and CDR2 are MNHEY and SVGEGT. The CDR3: CASSYPGTGLGKPQHF. In DNA form, the CDR3 reads TGTGCCAGCAGTTACCCTGGGACAGGGTTAGGTAAGCCCCAGCATTTT.

This clonotype was seen more than once but under ten times. The chain carries TRBV12-3 or TRBV12-4 and TRBJ2-3; TRBD1 matches 9 bases. This CDR3 has 16 residues. V was clipped by 6 bases and J by 1 base; unmatched bases: 8. The CDR3 sequence: CASSTGTGTGTDTQYF. The CDR3 DNA reads TGTGCCAGCAGCACCGGGACAGGGACTGGCACAGATACGCAGTATTTT.

The table lists this clonotype with many counts. The CDR3 coding sequence is TGCGCCAGCAGCCAATTGGGGACAGGGATATCCTATGGCTACACCTTC. This codes for CASSQLGTGISYGYTF. The chain is built from TRBV4-1 and TRBJ1-2; TRBD1 matches at 9 bases. The CDR3 runs to 16 residues. After removal of 2 bases from V and 4 bases from J, the junction contained 8 bases not matched to a gene. Germline loops: CDR1 MGHRA, CDR2 YSYEKL.

Remarks on this clonotype: One base away lies a much larger clone, so this may be a sequencing read error. The rearrangement joins TRBV20-1 to TRBJ2-7; the match to TRBD2 covers 9 bases. The germline CDR1 and CDR2 sequences are DFQATT and SNEGSKA (reference sequence). V was pared by 0 bases and J by 9 bases, with 15 bases of the junction left unmatched. The CDR3 has 16 amino acids. The CDR3 nucleotides read TGCAGTGCTAGAGATCCTCATAGCGGGAGAGGGCACGGGCAGTACTTC. Translation: CSARDPHSGRGHGQYF.

Regarding this clonotype: A much larger clone lies a single base off, so this may be a read error. The rearrangement uses TRBV4-2 and TRBJ2-7, with D unclear. The CDR3 length is 11 residues. Germline V CDR1 and CDR2: LGHNA, YNFKEQ. The CDR3, as DNA: TGTGCCAGCAGCCAAAGTTACGAGAAGTACTTC. Translating it yields CASSQSYEKYF.

For this clonotype: A much larger clonotype is one base distant, so this may be a read error. The chain carries TRBV5-1 and TRBJ2-4; D is uncertain. Germline V CDR1 and CDR2: SGHRS, YFSETQ. The CDR3 is 14 amino acids. This CDR3 is CASSLGGSENIHYF. DNA for the CDR3: TGCGCCAGCAGCTTGGGGGGTTCGGAAAACATTCATTACTTC.

This clonotype qualifies as medium-sized. V usage is TRBV18 and J usage is TRBJ2-7; no reliable D call. This CDR3 is 14 amino acids long. CDR1 KGHSH and CDR2 LQKENI come from the germline V gene. Trimming stripped 3 bases from V and 0 bases from J, with 9 bases between. The CDR3 DNA sequence: TGTGCCAGCTCACCCTCGACCGGCTCCTACGAGCAGTACTTC. It yields the protein CASSPSTGSYEQYF.

This clonotype was recorded many times. The rearrangement joins TRBV7-8 to TRBJ2-2; D is uncertain. This CDR3 is built from 16 residues. V shed 1 base and J shed 4 bases, with 13 bases lying between them. Germline V gives CDR1 SGHVS, CDR2 FQNEAQ. CDR3 sequence: CASSLEVGSATGELFF. The CDR3 region has the DNA TGTGCCAGCAGCTTAGAGGTGGGGTCGGCCACCGGGGAGCTGTTTTTT.

This clonotype is a singleton in its sample. The V gene is TRBV24-1, the J gene TRBJ2-5, with 8 bases aligning to TRBD2. Germline trimming cut 0 bases from V and 4 bases from J; bases unmatched to any gene: 3. The CDR3 extends over 15 amino acids. Per germline, CDR1 KGHDR and CDR2 SFDVKD. CDR3 amino acids: CATSDLNGRGETQYF. The CDR3 nucleotides are TGTGCCACCAGTGATTTGAACGGGAGGGGAGAGACCCAGTACTTC.

This clonotype was found a few times. The chain joins TRBV12-5 to TRBJ1-1; D is ambiguous. The ends were cut back, 1 base at V and 6 bases at J, with 12 bases in the middle. This CDR3 is built from 14 residues. Germline CDR1 and CDR2: LGHNT and FRNRAP. Written as DNA, the CDR3 is TGTGCTAGTGGTTTGGCCCCAGGAGGTGCTGAAGCTTTCTTT. This codes for CASGLAPGGAEAFF. The whole variable domain, remainder taken from reference TRBV12-5 and TRBJ1-1, is DARVTQTPRHKVTEMGQEVTMRCQPILGHNTVFWYRQTMMQGLELLAYFRNRAPLDDSGMPKDRFSAEMPDATLATLKIQPSEPRDSAVYFCASGLAPGGAEAFFGQGTRLTVV.

The chain employs TRBV30 and TRBJ1-5; D perhaps matches TRBD1 (6 bases). Trimming cost V 2 bases and J 4 bases, with 15 bases left between them. Germline V gene lookup returns CDR1 GTSNPN and CDR2 SVGIG (reference sequence). The CDR3 is 15 amino acids. The CDR3 region has the DNA TGTGCCTGGAGTTCGGTACAGGGTCAGAATCAGCCCCAGCATTTT. Translated, it gives CAWSSVQGQNQPQHF.

CDR3 DNA sequence: TGTGCCAGCAGCCTCACTAGCGGGAGGCCCCAAGAGACCCAGTACTTC. Translation gives CASSLTSGRPQETQYF. V usage is TRBV4-2 and J usage is TRBJ2-5, with 12 nucleotides matching TRBD2. Trimming removed 4 bases from V and 1 base from J; junction bases left unmatched: 4. CDR1 is LGHNA and CDR2 is YNFKEQ in the germline V gene. This CDR3 is built from 16 residues.

This clonotype was seen a single time. A read error is possible here, since a much larger clone lies one base away. The rearrangement uses TRBV14 and TRBJ2-7; D is uncertain. Trimming removed 0 bases at V and 6 bases at J, with 12 bases between. The CDR3 is 14 residues long. Germline CDR1 is SGHDN and CDR2 is FVKESK. The chain's CDR3 is CASSQEIRTCEQYF. The CDR3 DNA reads as TGTGCCAGCAGCCAAGAGATAAGAACCTGCGAGCAGTACTTC.

This chain joins TRBV30 and TRBJ2-5; 11 bases are shared with TRBD2. After removal of 2 bases from V and 4 bases from J, the junction contained 0 bases not matched to a gene. The CDR3 extends over 13 amino acids. Germline CDR1 and CDR2: GTSNPN and SVGIG (reference sequence). CDR3 sequence (DNA): TGTGCCTGGAGTCTAGCGGGGGGAGAGACCCAGTACTTC. Its translation: CAWSLAGGETQYF.

This rearrangement joins TRBV20-1 to TRBJ1-1; TRBD1 is a possible D gene (6 bases). The V and J ends lost 2 bases and 4 bases respectively, with 14 bases between them. Germline V CDR1 and CDR2: DFQATT, SNEGSKA (reference sequence). This CDR3 has 14 residues. In DNA form, the CDR3 reads TGCAGTGCTAGATCAGGGGCCATGAGCACTGAAGCTTTCTTT. This codes for CSARSGAMSTEAFF.

Concerning this clonotype: The conserved final phenylalanine or tryptophan is absent from the CDR3, which likely points to a read error. The V gene is TRBV9, the J gene TRBJ1-2; 9 nucleotides match TRBD1. Germline values: CDR1 SGDLS, CDR2 YYNGEE. The CDR3 is made up of 14 amino acids. V lost 3 bases to trimming and J lost 4 bases; unmatched junction nucleotides: 4. CDR3 loop: CASSDRDRAYGYTL. The CDR3 DNA sequence: TGTGCCAGCAGCGACCGGGACAGGGCCTATGGCTACACCCTC.

V is TRBV24-1 and J is TRBJ2-7; no firm D call. The germline V and J ends were trimmed by 6 bases and 7 bases, with 15 bases remaining between them. CDR3 size: 13 residues. Germline V lookup: CDR1 KGHDR, CDR2 SFDVKD. In DNA form, the CDR3 reads TGTGCCACCAGTTATTCCCTGGATTCGGAGCAGTACTTC. Amino acids: CATSYSLDSEQYF.

This clonotype was counted only a few times. The V and J genes are TRBV9 and TRBJ2-7; 8 bases match TRBD1. Germline V gene data show CDR1 as SGDLS and CDR2 as YYNGEE. This CDR3 has 15 residues. J lost 4 bases, V lost 0 bases, and 6 bases had no gene match. CDR3 protein: CASSVEETGAYEQYF. The DNA of the CDR3 is TGTGCCAGCAGCGTAGAAGAGACAGGGGCGTACGAGCAGTACTTC.

A note on this clonotype: As the CDR3 is not closed by the conserved phenylalanine or tryptophan, this likely results from a read error. This rearrangement joins TRBV7-2 to TRBJ1-5; D is undetermined. The V gene lost 3 bases and the J gene lost 0 bases, with 6 bases spanning the gap. The germline CDR1 and CDR2 sequences are SGHTA and FQGNSA. This CDR3 has 14 residues. CDR3 sequence reads: CASSFSSSNQPQHS. The CDR3 DNA reads TGTGCCAGCAGCTTCTCGTCTAGCAATCAGCCCCAGCATTCT.

This clonotype is deemed medium-sized (0.01 to 0.1%). The gene calls are TRBV6-2 or TRBV6-3 and TRBJ1-6, with D perhaps TRBD1 (6 bases). Trimming stripped 5 bases from V and 9 bases from J, with 11 bases between. CDR3 size: 13 residues. CDR1 is MNHEY and CDR2 is SVGEGT in the germline V gene. The chain's CDR3 is CASSTTGSSPLHF. DNA for the CDR3: TGTGCCAGCAGTACCACAGGGAGTTCACCCCTCCACTTT.

The rearrangement uses TRBV7-9 and TRBJ2-3; 8 bases fit TRBD1. The germline gives CDR1 SEHNR, CDR2 FQNEAQ (reference sequence). This CDR3 comprises 15 residues. The trim removed 5 bases at V and 0 bases at J, leaving 4 bases unmatched. The CDR3 DNA follows: TGTGCCAGCAGCCCCGGACAGGGTAGCACAGATACGCAGTATTTT. Its protein product is CASSPGQGSTDTQYF. The whole variable domain, remainder taken from reference TRBV7-9 and TRBJ2-3, is DTGVSQNPRHKITKRGQNVTFRCDPISEHNRLYWYRQTLGQGPEFLTYFQNEAQLEKSRLLSDRFSAERPKGSFSTLEIQRTEQGDSAMYLCASSPGQGSTDTQYFGPGTRLTVL.

Concerning this clonotype itself: A much larger clone differs by one base, so this may be a read error. The gene calls are TRBV5-7 and TRBJ1-6; D unresolved. TRBV5-7 is an ORF, with its function uncertain. The length of the CDR3 is 15 residues. CDR3 sequence (DNA): TGTGCCAGCAGCCCCAGTCGGATTTCGGCGTCACCCTTCCACTTT. It codes for CASSPSRISASPFHF.

As to this clonotype: A read error is possible here, since a much larger clone lies one base away. V usage is TRBV7-8 and J usage is TRBJ1-2; D is unresolved. This CDR3 spans 13 amino acids. The germline V gene has CDR1 SGHVS and CDR2 FQNEAQ. CDR3 sequence (DNA): TGTGTCAGCAGCCCGGGCTTAGCCTATGGCTACACCTTC. It translates to CVSSPGLAYGYTF.

The rearrangement links TRBV15 to TRBJ2-3; D gene ambiguous. The CDR3 has 18 amino acids. Trimming removed 5 bases at V and 0 bases at J, with 21 bases between. Looked up from germline, CDR1 is LNHNV and CDR2 is YYDKDF (reference sequence). CDR3 sequence: CATSDRAPSRPSTDTQYF. CDR3 DNA: TGTGCCACCAGCGACCGGGCCCCGAGCCGACCTAGCACAGATACGCAGTATTTT.

The chain links TRBV5-1 to TRBJ2-7; the D gene is possibly TRBD2 (5 bases). Between the trimmed V and J ends, which lost 3 bases and 2 bases, there was a span of 18 bases. The CDR3 consists of 16 residues. Germline CDR1 is SGHRS and CDR2 is YFSETQ. CDR3 residues: CASSSYLGKGAYEQYF. Written as DNA, the CDR3 is TGCGCCAGCAGCTCCTACCTCGGAAAGGGAGCCTACGAGCAGTACTTC.

The chain is built from TRBV10-3 and TRBJ2-2; D is uncertain. Germline V gene lookup returns CDR1 ENHRY and CDR2 SYGVKD. CDR3 length: 15 amino acids. V gave up 4 bases and J gave up 7 bases, with 16 bases separating them. The CDR3: CAISVRSGRDGELFF. As DNA, the CDR3 is TGTGCCATCAGTGTCAGGTCCGGAAGGGACGGGGAGCTGTTTTTT.

V is TRBV7-9 and J is TRBJ1-2; D gene unclear. Trimming shortened V by 1 base and J by 4 bases, and 7 bases separated the two germline ends. This CDR3 is 13 amino acids long. The germline V gene has CDR1 SEHNR and CDR2 FQNEAQ (reference sequence). CDR3 amino acids: CASSLGEGYGYTF. DNA of the CDR3: TGTGCCAGCAGCTTAGGAGAGGGCTATGGCTACACCTTC.

In its sample, this clonotype ranks as medium-sized (0.01 to 0.1%). V gene TRBV5-1 combines with J gene TRBJ1-5; D is unresolved. Germline V gene data show CDR1 as SGHRS and CDR2 as YFSETQ. Trimming removed 0 bases at V and 0 bases at J, with 7 bases between. This CDR3 is 15 amino acids long. The chain's CDR3 is CASSLGPNSNQPQHF. Written as DNA, the CDR3 is TGCGCCAGCAGCTTGGGGCCGAATAGCAATCAGCCCCAGCATTTT.

Concerning this clonotype itself: A single base separates this from a much larger clone, so it may be a read error. CDR3 protein: CATSIDRWDQPQHF. CDR3 in DNA: TGTGCCACCAGCATTGACAGGTGGGATCAGCCCCAGCATTTT. The V gene is TRBV15, the J gene TRBJ1-5, with a tentative D call TRBD1 (6 bases). The V and J ends lost 4 bases and 5 bases respectively, with 12 bases between them. CDR1 LNHNV and CDR2 YYDKDF come from the germline V gene (reference sequence). The CDR3 runs to 14 residues.